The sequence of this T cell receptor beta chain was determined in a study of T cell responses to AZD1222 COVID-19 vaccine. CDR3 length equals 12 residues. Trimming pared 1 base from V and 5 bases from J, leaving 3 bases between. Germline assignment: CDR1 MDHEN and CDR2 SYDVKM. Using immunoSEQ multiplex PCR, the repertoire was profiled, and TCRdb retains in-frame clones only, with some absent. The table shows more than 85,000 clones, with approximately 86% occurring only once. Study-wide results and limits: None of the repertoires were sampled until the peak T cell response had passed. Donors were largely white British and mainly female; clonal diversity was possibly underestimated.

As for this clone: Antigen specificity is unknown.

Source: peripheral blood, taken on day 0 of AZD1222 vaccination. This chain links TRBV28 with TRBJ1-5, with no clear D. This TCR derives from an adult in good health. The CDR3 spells CASSLYDQPQHF. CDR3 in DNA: TGTGCCAGCAGTTTATATGATCAGCCCCAGCATTTT.